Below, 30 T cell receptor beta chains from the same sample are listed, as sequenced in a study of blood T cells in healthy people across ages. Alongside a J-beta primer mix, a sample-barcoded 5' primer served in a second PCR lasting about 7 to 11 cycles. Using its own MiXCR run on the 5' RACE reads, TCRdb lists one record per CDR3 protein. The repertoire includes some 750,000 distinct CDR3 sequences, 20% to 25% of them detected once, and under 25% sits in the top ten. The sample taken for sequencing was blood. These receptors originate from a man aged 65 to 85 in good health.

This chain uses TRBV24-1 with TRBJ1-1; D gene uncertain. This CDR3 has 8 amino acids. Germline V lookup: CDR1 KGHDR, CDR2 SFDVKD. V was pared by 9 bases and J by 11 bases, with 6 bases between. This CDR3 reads CATGGAFF. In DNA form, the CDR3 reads TGTGCCACCGGAGGGGCTTTCTTT.

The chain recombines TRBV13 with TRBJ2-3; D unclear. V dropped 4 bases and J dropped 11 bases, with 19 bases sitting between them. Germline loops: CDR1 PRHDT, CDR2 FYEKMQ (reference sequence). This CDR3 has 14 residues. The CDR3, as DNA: TGTGCCAGCAGCTATGTATCGGCCGCAACTATGCAGTATTTT. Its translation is CASSYVSAATMQYF.

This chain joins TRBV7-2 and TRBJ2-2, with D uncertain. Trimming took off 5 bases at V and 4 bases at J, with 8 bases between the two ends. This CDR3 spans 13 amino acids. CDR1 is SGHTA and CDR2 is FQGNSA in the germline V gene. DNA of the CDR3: TGTGCCAGCAGCCTAATAACCACCGGGGAGCTGTTTTTT. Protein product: CASSLITTGELFF.

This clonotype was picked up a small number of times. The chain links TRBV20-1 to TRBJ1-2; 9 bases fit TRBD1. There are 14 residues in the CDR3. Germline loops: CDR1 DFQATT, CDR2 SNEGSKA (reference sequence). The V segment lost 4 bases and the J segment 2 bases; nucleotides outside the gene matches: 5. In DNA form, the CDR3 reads TGCAGTGCTATACAGGGGGCCCTAAACTATGGCTACACCTTC. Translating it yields CSAIQGALNYGYTF.

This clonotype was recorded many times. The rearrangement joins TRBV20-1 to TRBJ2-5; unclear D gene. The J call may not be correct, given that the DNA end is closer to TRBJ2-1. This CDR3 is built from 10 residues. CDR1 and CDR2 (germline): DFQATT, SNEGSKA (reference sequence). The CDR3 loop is CSARRDEQFF. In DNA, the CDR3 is TGCAGTGCTAGGCGTGATGAGCAGTTCTTC.

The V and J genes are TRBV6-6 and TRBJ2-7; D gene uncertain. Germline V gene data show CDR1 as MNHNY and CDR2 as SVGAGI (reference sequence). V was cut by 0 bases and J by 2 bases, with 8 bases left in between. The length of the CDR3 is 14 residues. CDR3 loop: CASSYSEATYEQYF. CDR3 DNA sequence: TGTGCCAGCAGTTACTCAGAGGCCACCTACGAGCAGTACTTC.

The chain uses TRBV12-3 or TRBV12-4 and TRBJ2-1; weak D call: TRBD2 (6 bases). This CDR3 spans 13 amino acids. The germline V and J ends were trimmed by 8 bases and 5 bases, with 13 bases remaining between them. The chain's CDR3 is CASQASVDNEQFF. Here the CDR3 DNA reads TGTGCCAGCCAAGCTAGCGTCGACAATGAGCAGTTCTTC.

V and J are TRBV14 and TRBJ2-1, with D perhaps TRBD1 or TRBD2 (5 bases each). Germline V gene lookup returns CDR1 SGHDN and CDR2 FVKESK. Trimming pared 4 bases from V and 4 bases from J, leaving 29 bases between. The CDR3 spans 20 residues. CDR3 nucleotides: TGTGCCAGCAGCCCAGCGACAAGGGGTTCGGGGAACTTTCGGTACAATGAGCAGTTCTTC. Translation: CASSPATRGSGNFRYNEQFF. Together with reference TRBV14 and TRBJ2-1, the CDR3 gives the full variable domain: EAGVTQFPSHSVIEKGQTVTLRCDPISGHDNLYWYRRVMGKEIKFLLHFVKESKQDESGMPNNRFLAERTGGTYSTLKVQPAELEDSGVYFCASSPATRGSGNFRYNEQFFGPGTRLTVL.

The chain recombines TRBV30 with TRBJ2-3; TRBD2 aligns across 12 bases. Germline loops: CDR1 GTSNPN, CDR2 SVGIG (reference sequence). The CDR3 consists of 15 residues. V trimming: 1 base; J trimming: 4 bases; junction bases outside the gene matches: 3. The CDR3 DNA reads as TGTGCCTGGAGTGGACTAGCGGGAGTCGCAGATACGCAGTATTTT. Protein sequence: CAWSGLAGVADTQYF. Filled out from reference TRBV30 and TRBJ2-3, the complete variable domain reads SQTIHQWPATLVQPVGSPLSLECTVEGTSNPNLYWYRQAAGRGLQLLFYSVGIGQISSEVPQNLSASRPQDRQFILSSKKLLLSDSGFYLCAWSGLAGVADTQYFGPGTRLTVL.

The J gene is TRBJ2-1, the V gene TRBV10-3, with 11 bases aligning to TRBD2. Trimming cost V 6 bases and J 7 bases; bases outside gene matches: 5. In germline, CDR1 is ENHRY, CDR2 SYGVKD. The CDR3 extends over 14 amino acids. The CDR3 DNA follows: TGTGCCATCAGCTTGACTAGCGGGGAGAATGAGCAGTTCTTC. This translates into CAISLTSGENEQFF.

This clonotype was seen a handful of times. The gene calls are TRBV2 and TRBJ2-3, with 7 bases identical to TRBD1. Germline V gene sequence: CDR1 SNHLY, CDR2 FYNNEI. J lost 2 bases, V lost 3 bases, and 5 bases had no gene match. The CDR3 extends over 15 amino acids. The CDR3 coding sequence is TGTGCCAGCAGTGATACAGGGGCTCTCACAGATACGCAGTATTTT. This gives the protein CASSDTGALTDTQYF.

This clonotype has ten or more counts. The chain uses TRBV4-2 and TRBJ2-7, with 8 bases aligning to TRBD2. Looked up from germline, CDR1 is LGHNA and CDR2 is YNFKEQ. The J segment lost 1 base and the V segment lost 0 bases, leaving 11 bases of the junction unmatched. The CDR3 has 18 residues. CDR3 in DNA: TGTGCCAGCAGCCAAGATATGAGTGTAGCGGGGAAATCCTACGAGCAGTACTTC. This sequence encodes CASSQDMSVAGKSYEQYF.

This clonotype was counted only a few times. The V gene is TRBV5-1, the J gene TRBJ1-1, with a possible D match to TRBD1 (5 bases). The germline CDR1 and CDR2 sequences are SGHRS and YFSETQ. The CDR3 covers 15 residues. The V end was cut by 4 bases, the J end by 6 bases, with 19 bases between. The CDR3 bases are TGCGCCAGCAGCCTCGGGGTCGGAGGGGACCCTGAAGCTTTCTTT. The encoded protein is CASSLGVGGDPEAFF.

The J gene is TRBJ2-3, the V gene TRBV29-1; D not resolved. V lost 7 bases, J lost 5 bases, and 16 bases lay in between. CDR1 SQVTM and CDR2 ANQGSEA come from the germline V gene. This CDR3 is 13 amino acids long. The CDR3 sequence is CSAPSADLDTQYF. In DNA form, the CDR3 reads TGCAGCGCCCCTTCTGCGGATTTAGATACGCAGTATTTT.

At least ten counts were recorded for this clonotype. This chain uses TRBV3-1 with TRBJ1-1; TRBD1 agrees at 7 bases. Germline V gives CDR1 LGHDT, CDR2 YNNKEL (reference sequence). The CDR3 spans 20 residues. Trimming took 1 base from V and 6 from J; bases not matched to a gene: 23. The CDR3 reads CASSQALSTGFTGEFAEAFF. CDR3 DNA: TGTGCCAGCAGCCAAGCCCTATCTACGGGTTTTACAGGGGAGTTCGCTGAAGCTTTCTTT. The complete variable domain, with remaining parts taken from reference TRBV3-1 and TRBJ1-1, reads DTAVSQTPKYLVTQMGNDKSIKCEQNLGHDTMYWYKQDSKKFLKIMFSYNNKELIINETVPNRFSPKSPDKAHLNLHINSLELGDSAVYFCASSQALSTGFTGEFAEAFFGQGTRLTVV.

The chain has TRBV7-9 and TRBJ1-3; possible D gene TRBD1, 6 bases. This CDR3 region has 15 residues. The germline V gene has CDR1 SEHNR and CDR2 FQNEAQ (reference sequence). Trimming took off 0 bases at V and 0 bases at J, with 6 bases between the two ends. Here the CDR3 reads CASSLATGSGNTIYF. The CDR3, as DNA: TGTGCCAGCAGCTTAGCGACAGGCTCTGGAAACACCATATATTTT.

CDR3 coding DNA: TGCAGTGCTAATGAGCTAGCCAGGAAGACCCAGTACTTC. Its translation: CSANELARKTQYF. The V gene is TRBV20-1, the J gene TRBJ2-5, with D possibly being TRBD2 (5 bases). This CDR3 has 13 residues. Germline CDR1 is DFQATT and CDR2 is SNEGSKA (reference sequence). The V gene lost 4 bases and the J gene lost 6 bases, with 15 bases spanning the gap.

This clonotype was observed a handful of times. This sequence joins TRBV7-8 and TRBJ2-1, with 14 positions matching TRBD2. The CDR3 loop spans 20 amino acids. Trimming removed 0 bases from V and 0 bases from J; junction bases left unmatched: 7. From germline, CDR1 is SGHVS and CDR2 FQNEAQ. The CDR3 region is CASSLASGTSGRSSYNEQFF. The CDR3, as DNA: TGTGCCAGCAGCTTAGCGAGTGGGACTAGCGGGAGAAGCTCCTACAATGAGCAGTTCTTC.

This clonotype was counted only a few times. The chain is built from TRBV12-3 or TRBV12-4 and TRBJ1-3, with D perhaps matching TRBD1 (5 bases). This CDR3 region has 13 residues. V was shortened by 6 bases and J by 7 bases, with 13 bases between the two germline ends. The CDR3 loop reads CASSRGPGNTIYF. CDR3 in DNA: TGTGCCAGCAGCCGGGGCCCCGGGAACACCATATATTTT.

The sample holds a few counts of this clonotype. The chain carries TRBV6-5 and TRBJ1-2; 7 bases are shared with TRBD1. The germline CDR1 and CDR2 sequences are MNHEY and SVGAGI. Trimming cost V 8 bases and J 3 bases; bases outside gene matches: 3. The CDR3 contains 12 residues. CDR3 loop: CASGRGHYGYTF. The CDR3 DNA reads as TGTGCCAGCGGGAGGGGGCACTATGGCTACACCTTC.

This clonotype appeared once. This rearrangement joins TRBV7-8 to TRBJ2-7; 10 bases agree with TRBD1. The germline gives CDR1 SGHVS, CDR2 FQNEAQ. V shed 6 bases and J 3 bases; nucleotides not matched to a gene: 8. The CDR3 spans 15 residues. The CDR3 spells CASRRSGTGVYEQYV. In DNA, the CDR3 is TGTGCCAGCAGACGTTCCGGGACAGGGGTCTACGAGCAGTACGTC.

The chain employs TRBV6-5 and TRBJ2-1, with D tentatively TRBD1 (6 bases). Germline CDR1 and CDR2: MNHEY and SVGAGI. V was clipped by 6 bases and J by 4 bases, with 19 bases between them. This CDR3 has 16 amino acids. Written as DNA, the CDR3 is TGTGCCAGCAGGGACACAGGGTCGCCCCTATACAATGAGCAGTTCTTC. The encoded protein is CASRDTGSPLYNEQFF.

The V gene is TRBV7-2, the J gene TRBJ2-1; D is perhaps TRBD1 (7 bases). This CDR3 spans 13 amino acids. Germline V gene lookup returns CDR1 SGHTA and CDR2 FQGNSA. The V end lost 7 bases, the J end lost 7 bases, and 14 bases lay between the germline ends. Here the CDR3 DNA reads TGTGCCAGCATGCCCAGGGGGGAAAATGAGCAGTTCTTC. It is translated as CASMPRGENEQFF.

CDR3 nucleotides: TGTGCCAGCAGTTACGAGGGACTTACTTATAATTCACCCCTCCACTTT. This codes for CASSYEGLTYNSPLHF. The genes are TRBV6-5 and TRBJ1-6, with D possibly being TRBD1 (5 bases). The V end was cut by 2 bases, the J end by 4 bases, with 12 bases between. CDR1 is MNHEY, CDR2 SVGAGI, per germline. The CDR3 has 16 amino acids.

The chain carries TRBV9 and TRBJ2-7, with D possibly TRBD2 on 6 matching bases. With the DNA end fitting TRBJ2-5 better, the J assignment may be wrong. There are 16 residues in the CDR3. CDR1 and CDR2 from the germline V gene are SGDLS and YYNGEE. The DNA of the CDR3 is TGTGCCAGCAGCGGGGGGAGGTCCTATGCCTCTGAGACCCAGTACTTC. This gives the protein CASSGGRSYASETQYF.

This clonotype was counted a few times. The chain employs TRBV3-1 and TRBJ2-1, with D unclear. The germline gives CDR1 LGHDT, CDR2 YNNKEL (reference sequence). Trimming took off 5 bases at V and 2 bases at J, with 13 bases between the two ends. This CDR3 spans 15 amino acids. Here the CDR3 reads CASSTPLTPYNEQFF. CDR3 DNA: TGTGCCAGCAGCACCCCTTTGACCCCCTACAATGAGCAGTTCTTC.

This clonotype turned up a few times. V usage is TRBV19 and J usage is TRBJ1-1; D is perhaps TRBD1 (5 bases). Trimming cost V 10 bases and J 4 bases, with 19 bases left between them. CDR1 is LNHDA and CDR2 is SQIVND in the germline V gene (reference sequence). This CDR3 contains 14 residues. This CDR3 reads CATMPLTQGTEAFF. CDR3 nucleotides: TGTGCCACCATGCCTTTGACGCAGGGCACTGAAGCTTTCTTT.

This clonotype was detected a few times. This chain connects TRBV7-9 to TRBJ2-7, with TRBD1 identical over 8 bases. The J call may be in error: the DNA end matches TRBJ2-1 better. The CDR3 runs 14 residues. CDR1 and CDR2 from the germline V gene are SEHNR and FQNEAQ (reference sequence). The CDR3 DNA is TGTGCCAGCAGCACGGGACAGGTTTACAATGAGCAGTTCTTC. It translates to CASSTGQVYNEQFF.

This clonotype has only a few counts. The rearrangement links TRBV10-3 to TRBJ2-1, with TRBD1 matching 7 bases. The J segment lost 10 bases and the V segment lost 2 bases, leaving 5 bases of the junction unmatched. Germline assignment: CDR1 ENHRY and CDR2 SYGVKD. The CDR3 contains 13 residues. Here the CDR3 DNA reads TGTGCCATCAGTGAGGCAGGGACAGAAGAGCAGTTCTTC. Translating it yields CAISEAGTEEQFF.

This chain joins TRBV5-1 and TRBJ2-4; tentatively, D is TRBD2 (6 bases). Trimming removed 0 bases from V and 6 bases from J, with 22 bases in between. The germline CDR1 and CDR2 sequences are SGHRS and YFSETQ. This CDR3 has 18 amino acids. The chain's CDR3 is CASSLAYLRDWRTNIQYF. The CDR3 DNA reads TGCGCCAGCAGCTTGGCATACTTACGGGACTGGCGTACAAACATTCAGTACTTC.